This TCR beta chain was sequenced during a study of blood T cells in healthy people across ages (dated by TCRdb to 2013 to 2016). With respect to the entire study: In model experiments, roughly one uniquely barcoded TCR beta cDNA molecule per two T cells was captured by template switching. Age-related changes in TCR beta repertoire diversity were measured in the study by deep sequencing normalized with unique cDNA molecular identifiers. Donors were grouped into four age groups: young (average 16 years), middle-aged (39), aged (over 55) and long-lived (roughly 80). To avoid experimental bias, donors of different ages were spread randomly across the sequencing lanes. Using the same blood draw, the study looked at two additional independent replicas of 1 million unique cDNA reads for two donors, one aged 18 to 30 and the other aged 80 or older.

This clonotype has just a few counts. It has no known antigen specificity. Base qualities were left out, and no much larger clone turns up one base away. Receptors were amplified or captured by 5' RACE. Sequencing took place on an Illumina HiSeq 2500. A second PCR of about 7 to 12 cycles was run with a J-beta primer mix and a sample-barcoded 5' primer. A unique molecular identifier was introduced onto each TCR beta cDNA molecule by a template-switch 5' adaptor carrying 12 random nucleotides. Each sample yielded at least 2.5 million CDR3-containing paired-end reads. First-strand cDNA was synthesized from all RNA with the Mint cDNA synthesis kit, primed by a TRBC-specific oligonucleotide. Following uracil-DNA glycosylase treatment, all cDNA underwent a first 18-cycle PCR with the universal primers M1SS and BC2_uni_R. Per the original workflow: Normalization of each sample was performed by random selection of 1 million high-quality reads, each carrying a distinct molecular identifier. Reads sharing molecular identifiers were discarded rather than binned into consensus sequences. MiTCR, with a Q25 quality threshold and the strictest error-elimination algorithm, was used for CDR3 identification, clonotype clustering and error correction. Lower-bound total TCR beta diversity was estimated with a nonparametric unseen species model using Euler transformation. Clones were called with MiXCR by TCRdb after fastp trimmed the public reads at Q25, and only in-frame beta chains were retained. Rows with a matching CDR3 protein are joined into one entry that keeps the most common DNA and genes. TCRdb assigned the V and J calls; the authors' analysis was not used. This sample is represented by 910,000 or so distinct CDR3 sequences; roughly half of them were singletons. About 22% of the sample comes from the top ten.

General conclusions and limits of the study: Because profiling used bulk unsorted PBMCs, naive and antigen-experienced compartments could not be compared conclusively. Observed TCR beta diversity correlated strongly with the percentage of naive T cells measured by flow cytometry. Compared with the aged group, the long-lived group had more naive CD4+ T cells, fewer expanded clones and increased TCR diversity, suggesting age selection. Estimates of total diversity based on one million sequenced T cells were considered lower bounds and underestimates. The CMV infection status of donors was not known, potentially confounding age-related changes in expanded clonotypes. As age increased, observed TCR beta diversity per million T cells dropped in a roughly linear way, and a significant reduction was already evident by age 40.

The donors were about 40 Caucasian individuals from Russia, aged roughly 6 to 95 years, who were systemically healthy. About 9.6 milliliters of peripheral blood were collected from each donor into EDTA-treated Vacutainer tubes. Ficoll-Paque density-gradient centrifugation was used to isolate PBMCs, with at least 6.5 million per sample. Trizol reagent was used to extract total RNA from PBMCs, with at least 6 micrograms per sample. Naive CD45RAhigh/CD27high T cell percentages were measured by flow cytometry on a PBMC aliquot from every donor. CDR3 length: 11 amino acids, cysteine to phenylalanine. Only the CDR3 portion is preserved as DNA: 33 bases, with reading frame beginning at the first base. CDR1 and CDR2, per the germline V gene (reference sequence), are DFQATT and SNEGSKA. V was cut back by 3 bases and J by 5 bases, leaving a gap of 6 bases between them.

The sequenced sample was blood. The chain joins TRBV20-1 to TRBJ2-3; no confident D gene assignment can be made. The origin of this receptor is a woman aged 55-69 years in good health. The DNA reads as follows: TGCAGTGCTAGTATGCGAGATACGCAGTATTTT. The translation is CSASMRDTQYF.